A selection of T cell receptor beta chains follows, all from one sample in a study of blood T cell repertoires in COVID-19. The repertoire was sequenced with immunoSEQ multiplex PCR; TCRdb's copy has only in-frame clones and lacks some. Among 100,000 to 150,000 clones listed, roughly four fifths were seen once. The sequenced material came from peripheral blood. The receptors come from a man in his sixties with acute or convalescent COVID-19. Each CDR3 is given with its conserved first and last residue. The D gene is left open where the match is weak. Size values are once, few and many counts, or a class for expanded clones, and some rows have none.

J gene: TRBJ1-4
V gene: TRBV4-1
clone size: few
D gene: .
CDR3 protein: CASSQRAADMEKLFF
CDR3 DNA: TGCGCCAGCAGCCAACGGGCAGCGGATATGGAAAAACTGTTTTTT

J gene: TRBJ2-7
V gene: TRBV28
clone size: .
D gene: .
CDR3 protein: CASSLSGLKSSYEQYF
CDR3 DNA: TGTGCCAGCAGTTTATCAGGTCTCAAAAGCTCCTACGAGCAGTACTTC

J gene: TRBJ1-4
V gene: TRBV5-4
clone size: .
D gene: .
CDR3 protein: CASSSGGSEKLFF
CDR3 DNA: TGTGCCAGCAGTTCGGGGGGCAGTGAAAAACTGTTTTTT

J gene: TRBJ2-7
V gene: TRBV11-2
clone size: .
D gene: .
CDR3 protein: CASSSLWGGLNEQYF
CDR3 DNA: TGTGCCAGCAGCTCGTTGTGGGGAGGACTCAACGAGCAGTACTTC

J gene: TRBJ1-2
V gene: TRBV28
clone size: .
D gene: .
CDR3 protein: CASSGNYGYTF
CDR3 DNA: TGTGCCAGCTCCGGTAACTATGGCTACACCTTC

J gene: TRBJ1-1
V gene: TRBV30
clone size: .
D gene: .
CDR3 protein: CAWRKAGNTEAFF
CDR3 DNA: TGTGCCTGGAGAAAGGCAGGGAACACTGAAGCTTTCTTT

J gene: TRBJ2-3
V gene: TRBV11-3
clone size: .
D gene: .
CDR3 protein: CASSLAGGADTQYF
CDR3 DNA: TGTGCCAGCAGCTTAGCGGGGGGCGCAGATACGCAGTATTTT

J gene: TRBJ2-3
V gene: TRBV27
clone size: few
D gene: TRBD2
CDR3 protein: CASSSTSGTDTQYF
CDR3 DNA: TGTGCCAGCAGTTCGACTAGCGGCACAGATACGCAGTATTTT

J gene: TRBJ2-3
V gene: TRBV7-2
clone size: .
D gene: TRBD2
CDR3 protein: CASSLGLAADTQYF
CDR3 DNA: TGTGCCAGCAGCTTAGGACTAGCAGCAGATACGCAGTATTTT

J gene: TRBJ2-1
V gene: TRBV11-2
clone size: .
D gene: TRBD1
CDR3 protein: CASSRGQHNEQFF
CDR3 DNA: TGTGCCAGCAGCCGGGGACAGCACAATGAGCAGTTCTTC

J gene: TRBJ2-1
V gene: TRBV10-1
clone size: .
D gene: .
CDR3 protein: CASSESKRAHNEQFF
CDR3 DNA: TGCGCCAGCAGTGAGTCTAAGCGGGCCCACAATGAGCAGTTCTTC

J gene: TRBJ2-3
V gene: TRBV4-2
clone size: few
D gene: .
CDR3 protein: CASSQTALAGPTQYF
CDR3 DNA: TGTGCCAGCAGCCAGACGGCGCTAGCCGGGCCTACGCAGTATTTT

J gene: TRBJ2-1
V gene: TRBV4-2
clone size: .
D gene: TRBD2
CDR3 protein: CASSQDRAGGPDEQFF
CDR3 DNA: TGTGCCAGCAGCCAAGATCGAGCGGGAGGGCCTGATGAGCAGTTCTTC

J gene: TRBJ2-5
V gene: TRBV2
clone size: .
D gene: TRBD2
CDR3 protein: CASSPRLAGETQYF
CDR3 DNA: TGTGCCAGCAGCCCGAGACTAGCGGGAGAGACCCAGTACTTC

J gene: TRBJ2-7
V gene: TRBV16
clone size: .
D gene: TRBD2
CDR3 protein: CASSLVGLATYEQYF
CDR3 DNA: TGTGCCAGCAGCCTCGTGGGACTAGCGACGTACGAGCAGTACTTC

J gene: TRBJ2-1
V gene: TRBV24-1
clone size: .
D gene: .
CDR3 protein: CATSGPIGSSYNEQFF
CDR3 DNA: TGTGCCACCAGTGGCCCTATAGGGAGCTCCTACAATGAGCAGTTCTTC

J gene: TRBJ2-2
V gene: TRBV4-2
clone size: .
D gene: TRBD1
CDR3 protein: CASSQIQGQGANGELFF
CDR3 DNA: TGTGCCAGCAGCCAAATACAAGGGCAGGGGGCTAACGGGGAGCTGTTTTTT

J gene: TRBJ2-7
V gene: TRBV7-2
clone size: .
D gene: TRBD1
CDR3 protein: CASIDRGENPYEQYF
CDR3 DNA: TGTGCCAGCATCGACAGGGGGGAGAATCCCTACGAGCAGTACTTC

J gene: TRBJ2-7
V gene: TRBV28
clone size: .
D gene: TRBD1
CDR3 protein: CASEQGDRAYEQYF
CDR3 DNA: TGTGCCTCCGAACAGGGGGACCGGGCCTACGAGCAGTACTTC

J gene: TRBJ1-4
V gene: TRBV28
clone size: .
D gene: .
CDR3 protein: CASHTGGRGEKLFF
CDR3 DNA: TGTGCCAGTCATACTGGGGGCAGGGGTGAAAAACTGTTTTTT

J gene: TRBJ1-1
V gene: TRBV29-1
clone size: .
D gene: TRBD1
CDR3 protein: CSGVRGQGLNTEAFF
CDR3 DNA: TGCAGCGGCGTCCGCGGACAGGGGTTAAACACTGAAGCTTTCTTT

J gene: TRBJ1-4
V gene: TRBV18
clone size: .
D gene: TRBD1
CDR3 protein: CATSAQGAGGNEKLFF
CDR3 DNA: TGTGCCACGTCCGCCCAGGGGGCAGGTGGTAATGAAAAACTGTTTTTT

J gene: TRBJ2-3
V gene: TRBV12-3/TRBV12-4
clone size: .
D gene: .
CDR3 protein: CASSTRVNTQYF
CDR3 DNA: TGTGCCAGCAGTACCAGGGTTAATACGCAGTATTTT

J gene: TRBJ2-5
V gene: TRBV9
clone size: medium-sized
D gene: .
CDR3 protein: CASSVGASVETQYF
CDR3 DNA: TGTGCCAGCAGCGTAGGAGCTAGCGTGGAGACCCAGTACTTC

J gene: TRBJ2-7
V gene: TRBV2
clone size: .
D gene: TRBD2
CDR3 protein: CASSEVIAGGYEQYF
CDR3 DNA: TGTGCCAGCAGTGAAGTAATAGCGGGAGGCTACGAGCAGTACTTC

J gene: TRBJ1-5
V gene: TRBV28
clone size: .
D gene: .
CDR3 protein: CASSSQGGTSNQPQHF
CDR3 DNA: TGTGCCAGCAGTTCCCAGGGAGGGACAAGCAATCAGCCCCAGCATTTT

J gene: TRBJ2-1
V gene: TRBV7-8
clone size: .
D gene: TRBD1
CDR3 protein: CASSLRHTGGDEQFF
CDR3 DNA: TGTGCCAGCAGCTTAAGGCATACAGGGGGCGATGAGCAGTTCTTC

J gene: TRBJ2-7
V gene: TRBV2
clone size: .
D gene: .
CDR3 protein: CAIIRYTSYEQYF
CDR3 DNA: TGTGCCATTATCCGATACACCTCCTACGAGCAGTACTTC

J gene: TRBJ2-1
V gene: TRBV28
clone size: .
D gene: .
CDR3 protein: CATISGSSIGEQFF
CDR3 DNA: TGTGCCACAATCTCCGGGAGTTCGATCGGTGAGCAGTTCTTC